Below, one T cell receptor beta chain is given with its context. Its antigen is still unknown. The protocol was immunoSEQ multiplex PCR, while the TCRdb copy is restricted to in-frame clones and leaves out a portion. The sample has under 40,000 clones, about 88% seen once. The data were obtained in a study of T cell responses to AZD1222 COVID-19 vaccine. Findings and limits, study-wide: Without day 14 samples, only post-peak T cell repertoires were studied. The sample set comprised mostly white British donors with more females, and clonal diversity was possibly underestimated. Just a handful of AZD1222 recipients were seropositive at baseline. Spike-specific TCR breadth rose after two AZD1222 doses, and depth rose as well.

Material: peripheral blood, obtained on day 0 of AZD1222 vaccination. The receptor's source is an adult in good health.

CDR3 region: CASSVVDRGNTIYF. The CDR3 nucleotides are TGTGCCAGCAGCGTAGTGGACAGAGGAAACACCATATATTTT. The gene calls are TRBV9 and TRBJ1-3; D perhaps matches TRBD1 (6 bases). Germline lookup yields CDR1 SGDLS and CDR2 YYNGEE. The V end was cut by 0 bases, the J end by 4 bases, with 8 bases between. The CDR3 length is 14 residues.